The 30 T cell receptor beta chains presented below share a single source sample, sequenced in a study of blood T cells in healthy people across ages (dated by TCRdb to the mid-2010s). The receptor library was made with 5' RACE. Sequenced on an Illumina HiSeq 2500. A second roughly 7 to 12 cycle PCR used a sample-barcoded 5' primer and a J-beta primer mix. TCRdb trimmed the raw reads at Q25, called clones with MiXCR and kept productive beta chains. CDR3 protein sequences are deduplicated, and each keeps its most common genes and DNA. The sample table holds about 580,000 distinct CDR3 sequences, of which 45% to 55% were seen once. The ten largest clones take up 20% to 25% of the sample. The sequencing input was blood. The receptors originated from a man at least 80 years old in good health.

This rearrangement joins TRBV9 to TRBJ2-1; 10 bases line up with TRBD1. The CDR3 runs to 17 residues. The V gene end was trimmed by 3 bases and the J gene end by 1 base; junction bases not matched to a gene: 7. The V gene's germline CDR1 is SGDLS and CDR2 YYNGEE. The CDR3 region has the DNA TGTGCCAGCAGCGCCGCCTGGGACAGGGGTTCCTACAATGAGCAGTTCTTC. The encoded protein is CASSAAWDRGSYNEQFF.

This clonotype has a single count. The chain carries TRBV29-1 and TRBJ2-1, with 7 nucleotides matching TRBD1. The J call may be incorrect, as the DNA end agrees better with TRBJ2-7. Germline CDR1 SQVTM, CDR2 ANQGSEA. The CDR3 has 14 residues. This chain's CDR3 is CSVDARQGYNEQYF. The CDR3, as DNA: TGCAGCGTCGACGCGAGACAGGGTTACAATGAGCAGTACTTC.

V gene TRBV29-1 combines with J gene TRBJ1-1, with TRBD1 as a possible D gene (6 bases). Germline loops: CDR1 SQVTM, CDR2 ANQGSEA. The CDR3 is made up of 14 amino acids. The germline V and J ends were trimmed by 6 bases and 2 bases, with 16 bases remaining between them. The CDR3 reads CSVLVGTINTEAFF. Here the CDR3 DNA reads TGCAGCGTCCTCGTCGGGACAATAAACACTGAAGCTTTCTTT.

This clonotype appeared a few times. The chain is built from TRBV7-9 and TRBJ1-2, with D possibly matching TRBD1 (6 bases). The germline V and J ends were trimmed by 3 bases and 8 bases, with 10 bases remaining between them. This CDR3 spans 12 amino acids. Germline V gene sequence: CDR1 SEHNR, CDR2 FQNEAQ (reference sequence). In DNA form, the CDR3 reads TGTGCCAGCAGCTTCCGGGACAACGGCTACACCTTC. This translates into CASSFRDNGYTF.

This clonotype has only a few counts. CDR3 bases: TGTGCCAGCAGTTTGCGGACAGGAAGGGGCGTCGAGACCCAGTACTTC. Amino acids: CASSLRTGRGVETQYF. V is TRBV12-3 or TRBV12-4 and J is TRBJ2-7, with TRBD1 matching 7 bases. The J call is uncertain, as TRBJ2-5 better fits the DNA end. CDR3 length: 16 residues.

This clonotype was detected only a few times. The chain combines TRBV7-2 with TRBJ1-1; TRBD1 might be the D (5 bases). The CDR3 has 14 residues. CDR1 SGHTA and CDR2 FQGNSA come from the germline V gene. V was clipped by 5 bases and J by 4 bases, with 14 bases between them. The CDR3 spells CASSSQGYGTEAFF. CDR3 DNA: TGTGCCAGCAGCAGCCAGGGCTACGGCACTGAAGCTTTCTTT.

The chain carries TRBV6-2 or TRBV6-3 and TRBJ2-4; TRBD2 is a possible D gene (5 bases). The DNA end lines up better with TRBJ2-7; the J call may be wrong. CDR1 and CDR2 from the germline V gene are MNHEY and SVGEGT. The CDR3 is 15 residues long. The DNA of the CDR3 is TGTGCCAGCAGTTACCTCTACGGGATAACGGTCGAGCAGTACTTC. Its translation: CASSYLYGITVEQYF.

In this sample, this clonotype turned up a few times. The chain is built from TRBV5-1 and TRBJ2-1, with a possible D match to TRBD2 (5 bases). From germline, CDR1 is SGHRS and CDR2 YFSETQ. Trimming left V 3 bases short and J 0 bases short, with 16 bases between. This CDR3 has 17 residues. CDR3 in DNA: TGCGCCAGCAGCTCCGCCAGCTGGGAGTTCTCCTACAATGAGCAGTTCTTC. Protein product: CASSSASWEFSYNEQFF.

This sequence joins TRBV28 and TRBJ2-1, with TRBD1 matching 10 bases. Germline assignment: CDR1 MDHEN and CDR2 SYDVKM. The trim removed 5 bases at V and 9 bases at J, leaving 13 bases unmatched. The CDR3 is 16 amino acids. The CDR3 DNA reads TGTGCCAGCAGTACCGACCGGGACAGGGGATCAGGTGAGCAGTTCTTC. This translates into CASSTDRDRGSGEQFF.

This clonotype was seen repeatedly, ten times or more. This chain uses TRBV6-5 with TRBJ1-5, with a weak D call TRBD1 (5 bases). Between the trimmed V and J ends, which lost 0 bases and 0 bases, there was a span of 6 bases. This CDR3 is built from 15 residues. Germline V lookup: CDR1 MNHEY, CDR2 SVGAGI. The CDR3 bases are TGTGCCAGCAGTTACTCGGGGGGTAGCAATCAGCCCCAGCATTTT. The encoded protein is CASSYSGGSNQPQHF.

The CDR3 bases are TGCGCCAGCAGCCCCGATCCCGGGCGGGCCGGGGAGCTGTTTTTT. This gives the protein CASSPDPGRAGELFF. The chain recombines TRBV5-1 with TRBJ2-2; a weak D match, TRBD2 (5 bases). The CDR3 covers 15 residues. Germline V CDR1 and CDR2: SGHRS, YFSETQ. Trimming cost V 4 bases and J 6 bases, with 16 bases left between them.

The chain combines TRBV18 with TRBJ2-3, with TRBD1 matching over 10 bases. There are 16 residues in the CDR3. The V and J ends lost 5 bases and 3 bases, in that order; junction bases with no gene match: 8. Germline V gene data show CDR1 as KGHSH and CDR2 as LQKENI. CDR3 nucleotides: TGTGCCAGCTCATCCGGGACAGGGGTTGGAACAGATACGCAGTATTTT. Translation: CASSSGTGVGTDTQYF.

This clonotype was seen a few times. The genes are TRBV7-9 and TRBJ2-7, with D possibly being TRBD2 (5 bases). CDR1 is SEHNR, CDR2 FQNEAQ, per germline (reference sequence). This CDR3 comprises 15 residues. V lost 2 bases to trimming and J lost 1 base, with 12 bases between them. The CDR3 sequence: CASSLSGPGSYEQYF. CDR3 in DNA: TGTGCCAGCAGCTTATCCGGGCCGGGGTCCTACGAGCAGTACTTC.

This clonotype was counted a few times. This sequence joins TRBV6-2 or TRBV6-3 and TRBJ2-7, with D unresolved. This CDR3 is 14 amino acids long. V shed 6 bases and J shed 0 bases, with 12 bases lying between them. Germline loops: CDR1 MNHEY, CDR2 SVGEGT. The CDR3 reads CASRYRISSYEQYF. For the CDR3, the DNA is TGTGCCAGCAGGTACCGTATAAGCTCCTACGAGCAGTACTTC.

This chain uses TRBV15 with TRBJ2-5; possible D gene TRBD1, 6 bases. CDR1 is LNHNV and CDR2 is YYDKDF in the germline V gene (reference sequence). Trimming shortened V by 3 bases and J by 11 bases, and 19 bases separated the two germline ends. CDR3 length: 14 amino acids. CDR3 bases: TGTGCCACCAGCAGGGACGCGACAGGCAATGAGCAGTACTTC. This translates into CATSRDATGNEQYF.

This sequence joins TRBV4-2 and TRBJ2-1, with TRBD2 matching 10 bases. From germline, CDR1 is LGHNA and CDR2 YNFKEQ. V shed 3 bases and J 6 bases; nucleotides not matched to a gene: 8. The CDR3 contains 16 residues. CDR3 nucleotide sequence: TGTGCCAGCAGCCAGGGAGCGGGAGGGCCATTCAATGAGCAGTTCTTC. Protein sequence: CASSQGAGGPFNEQFF.

The V gene is TRBV20-1, the J gene TRBJ2-1, with D uncertain. Trimming removed 1 base at V and 5 bases at J, with 12 bases between. CDR1 DFQATT and CDR2 SNEGSKA come from the germline V gene (reference sequence). The CDR3 runs 14 residues. This CDR3 is CSARVALGDNEQFF. In nucleotides, the CDR3 is TGCAGTGCTAGAGTCGCTCTTGGCGACAATGAGCAGTTCTTC.

The rearrangement links TRBV20-1 to TRBJ2-7, with 8 bases matching TRBD1. V gave up 3 bases and J gave up 4 bases; unmatched junction bases: 8. CDR1 and CDR2 from the germline V gene are DFQATT and SNEGSKA (reference sequence). The length of the CDR3 is 14 residues. CDR3 DNA sequence: TGCAGTGCTAGTCTGACAGGGGTTGCGTACGAGCAGTACTTC. Protein: CSASLTGVAYEQYF.

This clonotype was observed a handful of times. The gene calls are TRBV29-1 and TRBJ2-5, with D perhaps TRBD1 (6 bases). CDR1 and CDR2 (germline): SQVTM, ANQGSEA. The CDR3 loop spans 12 amino acids. The V end was cut by 6 bases, the J end by 4 bases, with 12 bases between. DNA for the CDR3: TGCAGCGTGACGACAGGAGTAGAGACCCAGTACTTC. This sequence encodes CSVTTGVETQYF.

Note on this clonotype: This may stem from a read error, because a much larger clone lies one nucleotide away. The chain combines TRBV20-1 with TRBJ2-3, with D uncertain. This CDR3 has 14 amino acids. The V gene lost 3 bases and the J gene lost 0 bases, with 10 bases spanning the gap. Germline CDR1 reads DFQATT; CDR2 reads SNEGSKA (reference sequence). The CDR3 DNA follows: TGCAGTGCTAGGGGGTTGTTTAGCACAGATACGCAGTATTTT. Residues: CSARGLFSTDTQYF.

The chain couples TRBV29-1 to TRBJ2-5; a possible D gene is TRBD2 (5 bases). V was pared by 5 bases and J by 5 bases, with 18 bases between. The CDR3 is made up of 14 amino acids. Germline V gene lookup returns CDR1 SQVTM and CDR2 ANQGSEA. CDR3 loop: CSVTPTAGGETQYF. The DNA of the CDR3 is TGCAGCGTTACTCCGACCGCGGGTGGGGAGACCCAGTACTTC.

Details on this clonotype: A read error may account for a junction end that differs from germline. The chain recombines TRBV4-2 with TRBJ1-5; the D is unclear. The V gene's germline CDR1 is LGHNA and CDR2 YNFKEQ. There are 16 residues in the CDR3. The CDR3 DNA is TGTGCCAGCGGCCAAGATCGGGGAGTTAGCAATCAGCCCCAGCATTTT. Translation gives CASGQDRGVSNQPQHF.

The rearrangement joins TRBV20-1 to TRBJ2-5, with D maybe TRBD2 (7 bases). The CDR3 contains 14 residues. Germline-derived CDR1 and CDR2 are DFQATT and SNEGSKA (reference sequence). Trimming shortened V by 6 bases and J by 4 bases, and 18 bases separated the two germline ends. This chain's CDR3 is CSAKKGEGRETQYF. CDR3 coding DNA: TGCAGTGCCAAGAAGGGGGAGGGCCGAGAGACCCAGTACTTC.

CDR3 DNA sequence: TGTGCCAGCAGACCCGGGACAACCACAGATACGCAGTATTTT. Translated, it gives CASRPGTTTDTQYF. The chain links TRBV6-2 or TRBV6-3 to TRBJ2-3; D is perhaps TRBD1 (6 bases). V lost 6 bases and J 2 bases, leaving 12 bases between the germline ends. The CDR3 is 14 amino acids. Germline values: CDR1 MNHEY, CDR2 SVGEGT.

This chain connects TRBV30 to TRBJ2-7, with a weak D call TRBD2 (6 bases). The V gene lost 3 bases and the J gene lost 5 bases, with 11 bases spanning the gap. CDR1 is GTSNPN and CDR2 is SVGIG in the germline V gene (reference sequence). CDR3 length equals 12 residues. The CDR3 spells CAWRHGGNEQYF. The CDR3 nucleotides are TGTGCCTGGAGACACGGGGGTAACGAGCAGTACTTC.

The chain links TRBV3-1 to TRBJ2-6, with 10 bases fitting TRBD1. With V trimmed by 4 bases and J by 3 bases, 3 bases remained unmatched. The germline V gene encodes CDR1 LGHDT and CDR2 YNNKEL (reference sequence). The CDR3 spans 16 residues. CDR3 in amino acids: CASSRTGGSGANVLTF. The CDR3 coding sequence is TGTGCCAGCAGCCGGACAGGGGGTAGTGGGGCCAACGTCCTGACTTTC.

This clonotype has just a few counts. This chain links TRBV20-1 with TRBJ2-3; the D is unclear. The CDR3 loop spans 16 amino acids. Deletions cut 2 bases from V and 0 bases from J, with 15 bases between. The germline V gene has CDR1 DFQATT and CDR2 SNEGSKA (reference sequence). This CDR3 reads CSARLVGRTSTDTQYF. The CDR3 DNA follows: TGCAGTGCTAGATTGGTCGGCAGAACTAGCACAGATACGCAGTATTTT.

The gene calls are TRBV7-8 and TRBJ1-2; perhaps TRBD1 as D (5 bases). Between the trimmed V and J ends, which lost 8 bases and 4 bases, there was a span of 20 bases. CDR1 SGHVS and CDR2 FQNEAQ come from the germline V gene. The CDR3 runs to 15 residues. The CDR3 spells CASARGGVSSYGYTF. The CDR3 nucleotides are TGTGCCAGCGCTAGGGGAGGGGTGTCCTCCTATGGCTACACCTTC.

This clonotype was seen more than once but under ten times. This chain links TRBV7-2 with TRBJ2-7; 8 bases agree with TRBD2. Germline V gene sequence: CDR1 SGHTA, CDR2 FQGNSA. The CDR3 is 16 residues long. V was clipped by 2 bases and J by 0 bases; unmatched bases: 6. The CDR3 spells CASSLIRSGASYEQYF. In nucleotides, the CDR3 is TGTGCCAGCAGCTTAATTCGTAGCGGGGCCTCCTACGAGCAGTACTTC.

The rearrangement uses TRBV7-3 and TRBJ2-2, with D possibly matching TRBD2 (6 bases). Per the germline V gene, CDR1 is SGHTA and CDR2 is FQGTGA. The CDR3 runs 14 residues. The V end was cut by 4 bases, the J end by 3 bases, with 9 bases between. The CDR3 DNA follows: TGTGCCAGCAGCTCGGGGACTTACACCGGGGAGCTGTTTTTT. It specifies CASSSGTYTGELFF.